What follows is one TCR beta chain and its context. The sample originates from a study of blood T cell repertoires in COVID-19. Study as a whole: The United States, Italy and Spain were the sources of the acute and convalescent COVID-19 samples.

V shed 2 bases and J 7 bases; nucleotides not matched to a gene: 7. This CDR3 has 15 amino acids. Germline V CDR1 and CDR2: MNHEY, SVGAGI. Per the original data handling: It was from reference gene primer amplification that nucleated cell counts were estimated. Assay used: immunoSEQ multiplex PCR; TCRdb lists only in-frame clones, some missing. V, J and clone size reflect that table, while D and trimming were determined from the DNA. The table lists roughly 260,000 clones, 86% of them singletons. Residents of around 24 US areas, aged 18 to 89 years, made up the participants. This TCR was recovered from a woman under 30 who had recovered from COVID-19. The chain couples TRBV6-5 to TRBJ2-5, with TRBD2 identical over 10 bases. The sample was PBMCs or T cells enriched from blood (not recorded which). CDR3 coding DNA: TGTGCCAGCAGTTACCCCCCAGCGGGAGGGGGGACCCAGTACTTC. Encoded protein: CASSYPPAGGGTQYF.